The clone carrying this T cell receptor beta chain appeared a few times. Cohorts were determined from participant-reported clinical history. In Cohort 3, a recovered donor had either two negative PCRs, clearance, or symptom resolution. The CDR3 covers 14 residues. V lost 7 bases to trimming and J lost 4 bases; unmatched junction nucleotides: 9. Germline values: CDR1 MNHEY, CDR2 SVGAGI. Libraries were prepared by immunoSEQ multiplex PCR; TCRdb keeps only in-frame clonotypes and omits some of them. The data hold about 410,000 clones, with roughly 90% observed a single time. These data belong to a study of blood T cell repertoires in COVID-19.

The sequencing sample was made of PBMCs or T cells enriched from blood (not recorded which). V and J are TRBV6-5 and TRBJ1-2; 7 bases align to TRBD1. The TCR originated in a woman aged 30 to 39 who had recovered from COVID-19. CDR3 coding DNA: TGTGCCAGCAACCAAGCCCAGGGGGTCTATGGCTACACCTTC. Protein: CASNQAQGVYGYTF.